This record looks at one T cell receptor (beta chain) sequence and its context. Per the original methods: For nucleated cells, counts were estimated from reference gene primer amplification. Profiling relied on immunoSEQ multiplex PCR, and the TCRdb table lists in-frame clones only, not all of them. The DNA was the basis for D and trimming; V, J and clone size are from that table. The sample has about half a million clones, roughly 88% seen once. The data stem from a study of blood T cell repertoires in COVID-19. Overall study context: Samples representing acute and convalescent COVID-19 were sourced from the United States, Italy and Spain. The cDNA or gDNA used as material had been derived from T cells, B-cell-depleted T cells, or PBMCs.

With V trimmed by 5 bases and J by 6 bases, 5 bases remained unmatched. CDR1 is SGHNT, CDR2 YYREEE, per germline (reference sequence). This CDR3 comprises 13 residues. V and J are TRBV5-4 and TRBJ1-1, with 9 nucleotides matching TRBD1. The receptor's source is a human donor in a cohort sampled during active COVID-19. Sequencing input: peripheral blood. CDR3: CASRGDRGAEAFF. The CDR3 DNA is TGTGCCAGCAGGGGAGACAGGGGGGCTGAAGCTTTCTTT. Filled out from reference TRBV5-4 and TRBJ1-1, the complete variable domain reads ETGVTQSPTHLIKTRGQQVTLRCSSQSGHNTVSWYQQALGQGPQFIFQYYREEENGRGNFPPRFSGLQFPNYSSELNVNALELDDSALYLCASRGDRGAEAFFGQGTRLTVV.